The rows below give T cell receptor beta chains drawn from one sample of a study of cytomegalovirus exposure and HLA in healthy donors. The protocol was immunoSEQ multiplex PCR, while the TCRdb copy is restricted to in-frame clones and leaves out a portion. The table records about 200,000 clones, 82% of them present only once. Sequences were obtained from PBMCs. Every receptor here comes from a boy aged 2 to 9 in good health and CMV-seronegative. CDR3s include the opening cysteine and the closing phenylalanine or tryptophan. D genes are given only for firm matches. For some rows the clone size is stated as once, few or many, or as a class when expanded; others skip it.

NA	TRBV19	TRBJ1-5	NA	TGTGCCAGTAGTTCCAGGGTGGCTGGGCAGCCCCAGCATTTT	CASSSRVAGQPQHF
NA	TRBV10-3	TRBJ1-6	NA	TGTGCCATCAGTGTACAAACTAATTCACCCCTCCACTTT	CAISVQTNSPLHF
NA	TRBV7-2	TRBJ1-6	NA	TGTGCCAGCAGCTTAGCACAGACCCATAATTCACCCCTCCACTTT	CASSLAQTHNSPLHF
NA	TRBV19	TRBJ2-2	NA	TGTGCCAGTAGTATCCCTAACCCGGCGAGGTCACCCGGGGAGCTGTTTTTT	CASSIPNPARSPGELFF
TRBD2	TRBV9	TRBJ2-2	few	TGTGCCAGCAGTGAGGCGGGGGGATTACCGGAGGAGCTGTTTTTT	CASSEAGGLPEELFF
TRBD2	TRBV5-6	TRBJ2-3	once	TGTGCCAGCAGCTTGCCTAGCGGGGGGGGCGCCCAGGGTACGCAGTATTTT	CASSLPSGGGAQGTQYF
NA	TRBV13	TRBJ1-4	NA	TGTGCCAGCAGCTTAGTAGGATGGCCTGGAGAACTGTTTTTT	CASSLVGWPGELFF
NA	TRBV25-1	TRBJ2-1	NA	TGTGCCAGCAGTGTCCAACGCGCTTCGAATGAGCAGTTCTTC	CASSVQRASNEQFF
TRBD2	TRBV7-2	TRBJ2-1	NA	TGTGCCAGCAGCTTAGCACTGGGAGGGAATGAGCAGTTCTTC	CASSLALGGNEQFF
TRBD1	TRBV4-3	TRBJ1-2	once	TGCGCCAGCAGCCGTGGGGACAGGACGATTAACTATGGCTACACCTTC	CASSRGDRTINYGYTF
NA	TRBV6-1	TRBJ2-7	NA	TGTGCCAGCAGTGCGACAGGCTACGAGCAGTACTTC	CASSATGYEQYF
TRBD1	TRBV6-5	TRBJ1-2	NA	TGTGCCAGCAGTTACCGGGACAGGGGTTTTTATGGCTACACCTTC	CASSYRDRGFYGYTF
TRBD1	TRBV7-2	TRBJ1-3	NA	TGTGCCAGCAGCTTAGGGACAGGGTCTGGAAACACCATATATTTT	CASSLGTGSGNTIYF
NA	TRBV6-5	TRBJ1-1	few	TGTGCCAGCAGTTACTCAGGCAGGGTAGACACTGAAGCTTTCTTT	CASSYSGRVDTEAFF
TRBD1	TRBV13	TRBJ1-1	NA	TGTGCCAGCAGCTTAGAAGGGACAGGCCCCATGAACACTGAAGCTTTCTTT	CASSLEGTGPMNTEAFF
TRBD2	TRBV10-2	TRBJ2-7	NA	TGCGCCAGCAGTGAGCCCAGACTAGCGGTACATCGCGAGCAGTACTTC	CASSEPRLAVHREQYF
TRBD2	TRBV19	TRBJ2-1	NA	TGTGCCAGTAGTATAGGCGAAGCGGGAGCCCACAATGAGCAGTTCTTC	CASSIGEAGAHNEQFF
NA	TRBV5-4	TRBJ1-4	NA	TGTGCCAGCAGCTTCGCAGGTGGGGGGGATGAAAAACTGTTTTTT	CASSFAGGGDEKLFF
NA	TRBV5-4	TRBJ2-1	NA	TGTGCCAGCAGCTTGGATGTGGTTTCTCCGAGCTCCTACAATGAGCAGTTCTTC	CASSLDVVSPSSYNEQFF
TRBD1	TRBV4-2	TRBJ1-3	NA	TGTGCCAGCAGCCAAGATGAGGGGGCCTCTGGAAACACCATATATTTT	CASSQDEGASGNTIYF
NA	TRBV5-1	TRBJ1-2	NA	TGCGCCAGCAGCTTGGTGCGGGGGGCGAGCTATGGCTACACCTTC	CASSLVRGASYGYTF
NA	TRBV7-2	TRBJ2-4	NA	TGTGCCAGCAGCTCTTATGCAGGAAAGGAAAACATTCAGTACTTC	CASSSYAGKENIQYF
NA	TRBV4-2	TRBJ1-1	NA	TGTGCCAGTTCTCGACAGTTACCAGAGATAGCTGAAGCTTTCTTT	CASSRQLPEIAEAFF
TRBD2	TRBV9	TRBJ2-1	NA	TGTGCCAGCAGCCTTGGACTAGCGGGGGGTGTGGATGAGCAGTTCTTC	CASSLGLAGGVDEQFF
NA	TRBV5-1	TRBJ1-1	NA	TGCGCCAGCAGCTTGGAACAGATGAACACTGAAGCTTTCTTT	CASSLEQMNTEAFF
NA	TRBV10-3	TRBJ1-4	NA	TGTGCCATCTTGTCGCGGCTGGCTAATGAAAAACTGTTTTTT	CAILSRLANEKLFF
TRBD2	TRBV5-6	TRBJ2-3	NA	TGTGCCAGCAGCTCGATTGGGTCTAGCGGGGGTCTTGCTACGCAGTATTTT	CASSSIGSSGGLATQYF
NA	TRBV9	TRBJ2-7	NA	TGTGCCAGCAGCGTAGTAGGGGCAGGCTCCTACGAGCAGTACTTC	CASSVVGAGSYEQYF
TRBD2	TRBV9	TRBJ2-2	once	TGTGCCAGCAGCCCCAAGTGGGGCGGGAGGGAGAACACCGGGGAGCTGTTTTTT	CASSPKWGGRENTGELFF
NA	TRBV5-4	TRBJ1-2	once	TGTGCCAGCAGCCCCCCGGGAGGGGGCTACACCTTC	CASSPPGGGYTF
NA	TRBV4-3	TRBJ1-1	NA	TGCGCCAGCAGCCAAGCGGGGGGGACAAAAGAAGCTTTCTTT	CASSQAGGTKEAFF
NA	TRBV5-1	TRBJ2-6	few	TGCGCCAGCAGCTTTTTAGCGGTCTCTGGGGCCAACGTCCTGACTTTC	CASSFLAVSGANVLTF
TRBD2	TRBV7-2	TRBJ2-5	NA	TGTGCCAGCAGCTTAGGGTTAGCGGGGGGACCCCAAGAGACCCAGTACTTC	CASSLGLAGGPQETQYF
NA	TRBV12-5	TRBJ1-2	NA	TGTGCTAGTGGTTTGGTACTTCTCAGGGGCAGTGGCTACACCTTC	CASGLVLLRGSGYTF
TRBD1	TRBV9	TRBJ1-3	NA	TGTGCCAGCAGCCCTAGGGGACAGGGGGCTGGAAACACCATATATTTT	CASSPRGQGAGNTIYF
TRBD2	TRBV7-3	TRBJ2-3	NA	TGTGCCAGCAGCCCCACCCTAGCGGTGCGCACAGATACGCAGTATTTT	CASSPTLAVRTDTQYF
TRBD1	TRBV9	TRBJ2-1	few	TGTGCCAGCAGCCCCCAAGGGGGCTCGGACAATGAGCAGTTCTTC	CASSPQGGSDNEQFF
NA	TRBV11-2	TRBJ1-5	NA	TGTGCCAGCAGCTTAGGGTCCGGGACTTACAATCAGCCCCAGCATTTT	CASSLGSGTYNQPQHF
TRBD1	TRBV6-5	TRBJ1-1	once	TGTGCCAGCAAGACAGGGGGGAACACTGAAGCTTTCTTT	CASKTGGNTEAFF
TRBD1	TRBV19	TRBJ2-3	NA	TGTGCCAGTACCATGACAGGGGAAGAATCGGATACGCAGTATTTT	CASTMTGEESDTQYF
NA	TRBV7-9	TRBJ1-5	NA	TGTGCCAGCAGCTTAGGGGCCGCCGATCAGCCCCAGCATTTT	CASSLGAADQPQHF
NA	TRBV7-6	TRBJ2-7	NA	TGTGCCAGCAGCCCCAGGAGGGGAGAGCAGTACTTC	CASSPRRGEQYF
TRBD1	TRBV19	TRBJ1-2	few	TGTGCCAGTAGTTCCGGGACAGGGAAAGGCTACACCTTC	CASSSGTGKGYTF
NA	TRBV6-1	TRBJ2-1	NA	TGTGCCAGCAGTCGAACGGCGGGGACCTACAATGAGCAGTTCTTC	CASSRTAGTYNEQFF
TRBD1	TRBV4-3	TRBJ2-7	few	TGCGCCAGCAGCCAAGATAGGGACCGAGGACAGGGCTACGAGCAGTACTTC	CASSQDRDRGQGYEQYF
NA	TRBV30	TRBJ2-2	NA	TGTGCCTGGAGACCCGGGATAATCCGGGAGCTGTTTTTT	CAWRPGIIRELFF
NA	TRBV4-3	TRBJ2-2	NA	TGCGCCAGCAGCCAAGATTGGCAGGCCTCAAACACCGGGGAGCTGTTTTTT	CASSQDWQASNTGELFF
TRBD1	TRBV5-6	TRBJ1-2	NA	TGTGCCAGCAGCTGGACACCGGGACAGGGGATCGGTGGCTACACCTTC	CASSWTPGQGIGGYTF
TRBD2	TRBV4-3	TRBJ2-3	once	TGCGCCAGCAGCCAAGAACGGGGGGGACACACAGATACGCAGTATTTT	CASSQERGGHTDTQYF
TRBD1	TRBV5-4	TRBJ2-3	once	TGTGCCAGCAGCCCTACAGGGGGCACAGATACGCAGTATTTT	CASSPTGGTDTQYF
TRBD2	TRBV18	TRBJ2-5	few	TGTGCCAGCTCATCTACGAGAGGACTAGTCCAGGAGACCCAGTACTTC	CASSSTRGLVQETQYF
TRBD1	TRBV16	TRBJ1-2	NA	TGTGCCAGCAGCCCACAGAGACAGGGCTGGTCTAGCGGCTACACCTTC	CASSPQRQGWSSGYTF
NA	TRBV18	TRBJ2-1	NA	TGTGCCAGCTCACCACCAAGGACATACGGAGCCGGGGAGCAGTTCTTC	CASSPPRTYGAGEQFF
TRBD2	TRBV7-9	TRBJ2-5	NA	TGTGCCAGCAGCCGCGCGGGGGGGGGTTTAGAGACCCAGTACTTC	CASSRAGGGLETQYF
TRBD1	TRBV27	TRBJ2-3	NA	TGTGCCAGCAGTTATGGGGCCGAGGGGGCGACAAGAGGGCAGTATTTT	CASSYGAEGATRGQYF
TRBD1	TRBV4-2	TRBJ2-1	few	TGTGCCAGCAGCCGATTAGTCTGGGACAGGGGGGGTAATGAGCAGTTCTTC	CASSRLVWDRGGNEQFF
NA	TRBV27	TRBJ1-6	NA	TGTGCCAGCAGTTTTAACGAGGGTAGCCGCTCACCCCTCCACTTT	CASSFNEGSRSPLHF